One and the same sample provided the 26 T cell receptor beta chains below, sequenced in a study of blood T cell repertoires in COVID-19. Profiling relied on immunoSEQ multiplex PCR, and the TCRdb table lists in-frame clones only, not all of them. This table holds fewer than 350,000 clones, roughly 85% found once. The material sequenced was PBMCs or T cells enriched from blood (not recorded which). The receptors were gathered from a woman aged 50 to 60 who had recovered from COVID-19.

The chain uses TRBV18 and TRBJ2-6; 7 bases match TRBD1. CDR1 is KGHSH and CDR2 is LQKENI in the germline V gene. The CDR3 runs 19 residues. Losses at the gene ends were 1 base for V and 0 bases for J; bases not matched to a gene: 9. The CDR3 coding sequence is TGTGCCAGCTCACCACGAATAGGGGGCCCTCACTCTGGGGCCAACGTCCTGACTTTC. It is translated as CASSPRIGGPHSGANVLTF.

CDR3 amino acids: CASSLQVPNEKLFF. CDR3 coding DNA: TGTGCCAGCAGCTTACAGGTTCCAAATGAAAAACTGTTTTTT. The J gene is TRBJ1-4, the V gene TRBV6-5; possibly TRBD1 for D (5 bases). V was trimmed by 6 bases and J by 5 bases, leaving 13 bases between them. The germline CDR1 and CDR2 sequences are MNHEY and SVGAGI. This CDR3 comprises 14 residues.

V and J are TRBV12-3 or TRBV12-4 and TRBJ1-2; D gene uncertain. V dropped 2 bases and J dropped 3 bases, with 7 bases sitting between them. This CDR3 is 13 amino acids long. The DNA of the CDR3 is TGTGCCAGCAGTTTAATGGGAGACTATGGCTACACCTTC. This gives the protein CASSLMGDYGYTF.

The table lists this clone with a few counts. The rearrangement joins TRBV29-1 to TRBJ2-2; 7 nucleotides match TRBD1. The CDR3 has 16 residues. V was pared by 5 bases and J by 4 bases, with 13 bases of the junction left unmatched. The germline V gene has CDR1 SQVTM and CDR2 ANQGSEA. The CDR3 bases are TGCAGCGTTAGACTTAGACAGGGAAAGCTCACCGGGGAGCTGTTTTTT. Protein sequence: CSVRLRQGKLTGELFF.

The gene calls are TRBV29-1 and TRBJ2-1, with D possibly matching TRBD2 (5 bases). CDR1 is SQVTM, CDR2 ANQGSEA, per germline. The V gene lost 2 bases and the J gene lost 2 bases, with 10 bases spanning the gap. This CDR3 comprises 14 residues. CDR3 DNA: TGCAGCGTTGAACCGGTGACTACCTACAATGAGCAGTTCTTC. This sequence encodes CSVEPVTTYNEQFF.

V gene TRBV7-9 combines with J gene TRBJ2-3, with TRBD2 matching over 10 bases. The germline V gene has CDR1 SEHNR and CDR2 FQNEAQ (reference sequence). V shed 2 bases and J 3 bases; nucleotides not matched to a gene: 11. The CDR3 has 18 residues. CDR3 protein: CASSLRPRASGRTDTQYF. CDR3 in DNA: TGTGCCAGCAGCTTACGGCCCCGGGCTAGCGGGAGAACAGATACGCAGTATTTT.

This clone has just one count. This sequence joins TRBV29-1 and TRBJ2-2; D remains ambiguous. CDR3 length: 13 residues. The V gene lost 4 bases and the J gene lost 4 bases, with 10 bases spanning the gap. Germline V gives CDR1 SQVTM, CDR2 ANQGSEA. This CDR3 reads CSVASRATGELFF. CDR3 nucleotides: TGCAGCGTTGCCTCGCGAGCCACCGGGGAGCTGTTTTTT.

The chain has TRBV18 and TRBJ1-5; D is ambiguous. Germline CDR1 KGHSH, CDR2 LQKENI. V was trimmed by 2 bases and J by 0 bases, leaving 11 bases between them. There are 16 residues in the CDR3. This chain's CDR3 is CASSPSGSNSNQPQHF. DNA of the CDR3: TGTGCCAGCTCACCATCAGGCTCCAATAGCAATCAGCCCCAGCATTTT. Combining the CDR3 with reference TRBV18 and TRBJ1-5 gives the whole variable domain NAGVMQNPRHLVRRRGQEARLRCSPMKGHSHVYWYRQLPEEGLKFMVYLQKENIIDESGMPKERFSAEFPKEGPSILRIQQVVRGDSAAYFCASSPSGSNSNQPQHFGDGTRLSIL.

V and J are TRBV18 and TRBJ2-4; 7 bases line up with TRBD1. This CDR3 is 14 amino acids long. V gave up 3 bases and J gave up 6 bases; unmatched junction bases: 5. Germline V gene lookup returns CDR1 KGHSH and CDR2 LQKENI. Written as DNA, the CDR3 is TGTGCCAGCTCACCTTGGGACAGTCGAAACATTCAGTACTTC. Protein: CASSPWDSRNIQYF. Full variable domain (outside the CDR3, taken from reference TRBV18 and TRBJ2-4): NAGVMQNPRHLVRRRGQEARLRCSPMKGHSHVYWYRQLPEEGLKFMVYLQKENIIDESGMPKERFSAEFPKEGPSILRIQQVVRGDSAAYFCASSPWDSRNIQYFGAGTRLSVL.

The rearrangement links TRBV4-3 to TRBJ1-2; D may be TRBD1 (6 bases). Germline CDR1 is LGHNA and CDR2 is YSLEER. The CDR3 spans 14 residues. The V gene lost 9 bases and the J gene lost 1 base, with 15 bases spanning the gap. CDR3 DNA sequence: TGCGCCAGTAGCACGCGGGGGCTTAACTATGGCTACACCTTC. Its protein product is CASSTRGLNYGYTF.

This chain connects TRBV6-5 to TRBJ2-5, with 7 positions matching TRBD1. The CDR3 has 14 residues. Looked up from germline, CDR1 is MNHEY and CDR2 is SVGAGI. V shed 0 bases, J shed 2 bases, and the junction held 0 bases outside the gene matches. In DNA, the CDR3 is TGTGCCAGCAGTTACTCGGGACAGCAAGAGACCCAGTACTTC. Translating it yields CASSYSGQQETQYF.

V usage is TRBV21-1 and J usage is TRBJ2-5; the table's TRBD2 call for D was not verified on the DNA. TRBV21-1 corresponds to a pseudogene. This CDR3 has 14 residues. CDR3: CASSGTSGSETQYF. The CDR3, as DNA: TGTGCCAGCAGCGGGACTAGCGGGAGCGAGACCCAGTACTTC.

The chain uses TRBV24-1 and TRBJ2-3; possibly TRBD2 for D (5 bases). The ends were cut back, 5 bases at V and 6 bases at J, with 17 bases in the middle. Per the germline V gene, CDR1 is KGHDR and CDR2 is SFDVKD. The CDR3 has 15 amino acids. CDR3 amino acids: CATSGDGLGGDTQYF. The CDR3, as DNA: TGTGCCACCAGTGGCGACGGCCTCGGCGGGGATACGCAGTATTTT.

The gene calls are TRBV5-4 and TRBJ2-7; maybe TRBD1 (5 bases). Looked up from germline, CDR1 is SGHNT and CDR2 is YYREEE (reference sequence). The V end was cut by 1 base, the J end by 0 bases, with 5 bases between. CDR3 size: 13 residues. The CDR3 DNA reads as TGTGCCAGCAGCTTGCAGGGCTCCTACGAGCAGTACTTC. Translation: CASSLQGSYEQYF. The full variable domain, its missing parts supplied by reference TRBV5-4 and TRBJ2-7, is ETGVTQSPTHLIKTRGQQVTLRCSSQSGHNTVSWYQQALGQGPQFIFQYYREEENGRGNFPPRFSGLQFPNYSSELNVNALELDDSALYLCASSLQGSYEQYFGPGTRLTVT.

This chain joins TRBV5-1 and TRBJ2-7; 9 positions match TRBD1. Germline V CDR1 and CDR2: SGHRS, YFSETQ. The CDR3 is made up of 14 amino acids. After removal of 3 bases from V and 1 base from J, the junction contained 2 bases not matched to a gene. The CDR3 nucleotides are TGCGCCAGCAGCTCCGGGACAGGGTCCTACGAGCAGTACTTC. Translation: CASSSGTGSYEQYF. The variable domain in full, with the rest retrieved from reference TRBV5-1 and TRBJ2-7, is KAGVTQTPRYLIKTRGQQVTLSCSPISGHRSVSWYQQTPGQGLQFLFEYFSETQRNKGNFPGRFSGRQFSNSRSEMNVSTLELGDSALYLCASSSGTGSYEQYFGPGTRLTVT.

This sequence joins TRBV9 and TRBJ1-3; D possibly corresponds to TRBD1 (5 bases). The CDR3 contains 15 residues. CDR1 and CDR2 from the germline V gene are SGDLS and YYNGEE. Trimming took off 0 bases at V and 0 bases at J, with 7 bases between the two ends. In DNA form, the CDR3 reads TGTGCCAGCAGCGTAGACAGGAGCTCTGGAAACACCATATATTTT. It translates to CASSVDRSSGNTIYF.

V gene TRBV7-9 combines with J gene TRBJ1-4; D possibly corresponds to TRBD1 (6 bases). Germline CDR1 reads SEHNR; CDR2 reads FQNEAQ (reference sequence). The V end was cut by 0 bases, the J end by 8 bases, with 19 bases between. This CDR3 contains 17 residues. CDR3 loop: CASSLATEVGASEKLFF. DNA for the CDR3: TGTGCCAGCAGCTTAGCCACCGAGGTGGGGGCGTCGGAAAAACTGTTTTTT.

The chain has TRBV28 and TRBJ1-1, with a possible D match to TRBD1 (6 bases). CDR1 and CDR2 from the germline V gene are MDHEN and SYDVKM. V dropped 7 bases and J dropped 8 bases, with 20 bases sitting between them. The CDR3 spans 14 residues. This CDR3 is CASTSGHMGPEAFF. In DNA form, the CDR3 reads TGTGCCAGCACCTCGGGACACATGGGCCCCGAAGCTTTCTTT.

J is TRBJ2-7 and V is TRBV5-1, with a weak D call TRBD1 (6 bases). The ends were cut back, 5 bases at V and 3 bases at J, with 12 bases in the middle. This CDR3 region has 13 residues. From germline, CDR1 is SGHRS and CDR2 YFSETQ. The CDR3 DNA is TGCGCCAGCAGGTTACAGGGCTTCTACGAGCAGTACTTC. It encodes CASRLQGFYEQYF.

The chain uses TRBV4-2 and TRBJ1-2; a possible D gene is TRBD1 (5 bases). Germline assignment: CDR1 LGHNA and CDR2 YNFKEQ. The CDR3 extends over 15 amino acids. Trimming took 1 base from V and 8 from J, leaving 17 bases between them. The CDR3 spells CASSQGAGGLYGYTF. The CDR3, as DNA: TGTGCCAGCAGCCAAGGGGCGGGGGGATTGTACGGCTACACCTTC.

The rearrangement links TRBV28 to TRBJ2-5, with D perhaps TRBD2 (7 bases). Germline assignment: CDR1 MDHEN and CDR2 SYDVKM. Trimming removed 6 bases from V and 6 bases from J, with 20 bases in between. This CDR3 is 15 amino acids long. This CDR3 reads CASSLGGRGGKTQYF. The CDR3 DNA reads as TGTGCCAGCAGCCTCGGGGGGCGGGGAGGGAAGACCCAGTACTTC.

The chain links TRBV5-1 to TRBJ1-3; D not certain. CDR3 length: 15 residues. V dropped 4 bases and J dropped 0 bases, with 11 bases sitting between them. CDR1 and CDR2 (germline): SGHRS, YFSETQ. The CDR3 sequence is CASSLTSGSGNTIYF. The CDR3 coding sequence is TGCGCCAGCAGCCTCACAAGTGGCTCTGGAAACACCATATATTTT.

The chain combines TRBV30 with TRBJ2-7; 10 bases are shared with TRBD2. The germline V gene has CDR1 GTSNPN and CDR2 SVGIG (reference sequence). The CDR3 extends over 16 amino acids. V shed 3 bases, J shed 1 base, and the junction held 9 bases outside the gene matches. The CDR3 sequence is CAWRESGRAGSYEQYF. The CDR3 DNA reads TGTGCCTGGAGGGAAAGCGGGAGGGCCGGGTCCTACGAGCAGTACTTC.

The chain employs TRBV19 and TRBJ2-7; D not resolved. The V gene's germline CDR1 is LNHDA and CDR2 SQIVND (reference sequence). Trimming shortened V by 3 bases and J by 7 bases, and 16 bases separated the two germline ends. The CDR3 covers 14 residues. The CDR3 region has the DNA TGTGCCAGTAGTATTATAACCGCTTCGCGAGAGCAGTACTTC. Translation gives CASSIITASREQYF.

The gene calls are TRBV30 and TRBJ2-1; D remains unclear. Germline lookup yields CDR1 GTSNPN and CDR2 SVGIG (reference sequence). There are 12 residues in the CDR3. Trimming cost V 5 bases and J 5 bases, with 10 bases left between them. The CDR3 protein is CAWCAQDNEQFF. The CDR3 nucleotides read TGTGCCTGGTGTGCTCAGGACAATGAGCAGTTCTTC.

This clone was detected only a few times. The chain employs TRBV12-1 and TRBJ2-3; whether TRBD2, the table's D call, matches the DNA was not checked. TRBV12-1 is an annotated pseudogene. There are 11 residues in the CDR3. The CDR3 is CAIRSTDTQYF. CDR3 nucleotides: TGTGCCATTCGTAGCACAGATACGCAGTATTTT.